One T cell receptor beta chain is described in this entry. This sample stems from a study of Tregs in tolerant kidney transplant recipients. Generated by immunoSEQ multiplex PCR, the TCRdb table keeps only in-frame clones and is missing some. This table holds 50,000 to 80,000 clones, under 98% found once. Germline trimming cut 0 bases from V and 8 bases from J; bases unmatched to any gene: 2. The CDR3 has 15 amino acids. CDR1 and CDR2 from the germline V gene are SEHNR and FQNEAQ (reference sequence). The sample here was Tregs from blood, taken before the transplant. The chain has TRBV7-9 and TRBJ2-1, with 12 bases fitting TRBD2. This sequence was found in a human donor who received a combined kidney and bone marrow transplant. In DNA form, the CDR3 reads TGTGCCAGCAGCTTAGCGGCTAGCGGGAGGGATGAGCAGTTCTTC. It is translated as CASSLAASGRDEQFF.